This TCR beta chain was identified in a study of CD8 T cells in Susac syndrome. Looked up from germline, CDR1 is MNHNY and CDR2 is SVGAGI (reference sequence). V was shortened by 2 bases and J by 7 bases, with 12 bases between the two germline ends. The CDR3 spans 13 residues. Definite or probable Susac syndrome was diagnosed using recently defined diagnostic criteria. Random hexamers were used to reverse transcribe an amount of about 0.5 to 1 ug RNA. MiXCR, applied by TCRdb to the immunoSEQ multiplex PCR reads, yields one record per CDR3 protein. Altogether about 100,000 distinct CDR3 sequences are present, 95% being singletons, with the ten largest covering 0.25% to 0.35%.

J is TRBJ2-7 and V is TRBV6-6; D might be TRBD1 (5 bases). The sequence was obtained from a human donor with Susac syndrome. The sample taken for sequencing was CD8+ T cells from PBMCs. DNA of the CDR3: TGTGCCAGCAGTTACCCGGACATGGGGGAGCAGTACTTC. Translated, it gives CASSYPDMGEQYF.